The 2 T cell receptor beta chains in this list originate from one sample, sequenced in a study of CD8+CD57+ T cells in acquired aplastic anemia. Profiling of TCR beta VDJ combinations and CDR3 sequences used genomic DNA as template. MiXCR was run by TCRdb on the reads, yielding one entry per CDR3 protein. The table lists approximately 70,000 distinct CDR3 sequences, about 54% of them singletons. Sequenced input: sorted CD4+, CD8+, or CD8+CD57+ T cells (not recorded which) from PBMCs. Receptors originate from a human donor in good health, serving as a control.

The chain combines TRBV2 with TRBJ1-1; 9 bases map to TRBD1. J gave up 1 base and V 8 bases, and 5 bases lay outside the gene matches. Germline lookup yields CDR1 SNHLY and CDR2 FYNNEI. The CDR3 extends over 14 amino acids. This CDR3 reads CASRLGQGNTEAFF. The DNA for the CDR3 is TGTGCCAGCCGGCTGGGACAGGGGAACACTGAAGCTTTCTTT.

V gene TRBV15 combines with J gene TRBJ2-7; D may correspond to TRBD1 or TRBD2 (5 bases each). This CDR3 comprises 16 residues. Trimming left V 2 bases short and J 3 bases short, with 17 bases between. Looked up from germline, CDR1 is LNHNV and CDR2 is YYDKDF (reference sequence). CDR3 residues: CATSRTLRDGYYEQYF. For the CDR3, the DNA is TGTGCCACCAGCAGAACCCTTCGGGACGGATACTACGAGCAGTACTTC.